This is a list of T cell receptor beta chains from one sample in a study of blood T cell repertoires in COVID-19. Using immunoSEQ multiplex PCR, the repertoire was profiled, and TCRdb retains in-frame clones only, with some absent. Altogether about 39,000 clones are present, 87% being singletons, with the ten largest covering 24%. The sequencing input was peripheral blood. All receptors come from a man aged 45-65 years with active or convalescent COVID-19. The CDR3 runs from the conserved cysteine through the conserved F or W. A D gene is named only where the DNA matches it firmly. A clone size is listed for some rows: how often the clone was seen (once, few, many), or a class if it is expanded.

TGCGCCAGCAGCCTCGAGCGGGGGGCGAATCAGCCCCAGCATTTT | CASSLERGANQPQHF | TRBV4-1 | . | . | TRBJ1-5
TGTGCCAGCAGTTACAGGGGGCGGGAAAAACTGTTTTTT | CASSYRGREKLFF | TRBV6-2/TRBV6-3 | TRBD1 | . | TRBJ1-4
TGTGCCAGCAGTTCCACCGCGACAGGGGTAAGGGAGACTGAAGCTTTCTTT | CASSSTATGVRETEAFF | TRBV28 | TRBD1 | . | TRBJ1-1
TGTGCCACCAGTGATTCCCAGGGGACTAGCGGGATCTACGAGCAGTACTTC | CATSDSQGTSGIYEQYF | TRBV24-1 | TRBD2 | . | TRBJ2-7
TGTGCCAGCAGCTTGGGGACAGGGGGGAGGTTATATAATTCACCCCTCCACTTT | CASSLGTGGRLYNSPLHF | TRBV11-2 | TRBD1 | . | TRBJ1-6
TGCAGTCCATTTCAGGGCAAGACCCAGTACTTC | CSPFQGKTQYF | TRBV20-1 | . | . | TRBJ2-5
TGTGCCAGCAGCGTAACCGGGGAGGGGTTCAATGAGCAGTTCTTC | CASSVTGEGFNEQFF | TRBV9 | TRBD2 | . | TRBJ2-1
TGTGCCATCAGTGAGCCCTCTCGCACAGGGCTTTTCACAGATACGCAGTATTTT | CAISEPSRTGLFTDTQYF | TRBV10-3 | . | once | TRBJ2-3
TGTGCCGGGACTAGCGGTTCCTACGAGCAGTACTTC | CAGTSGSYEQYF | TRBV30 | TRBD2 | . | TRBJ2-7
TGCGCCAGCAGCTTGGATCCCTTGGGACAGAGCTCCTATAATTCACCCCTCCACTTT | CASSLDPLGQSSYNSPLHF | TRBV5-1 | TRBD1 | . | TRBJ1-6
TGTGCCAGCAGTGGGGGGACTAGCGGTTTTAGTGAGCAGTTCTTC | CASSGGTSGFSEQFF | TRBV2 | TRBD2 | . | TRBJ2-1
TGTGCCAGTAGGGATAGCGGGAGAAGGATAAGGGAGACCCAGTACTTC | CASRDSGRRIRETQYF | TRBV19 | TRBD2 | . | TRBJ2-5
TGTGCCTGGAGAGACCGGACTAGCTTATTTGAGCAGTTCTTC | CAWRDRTSLFEQFF | TRBV30 | TRBD2 | once | TRBJ2-1
TGTGCCAGCAGTTACTTCGACATGAACTATGGCTACACCTTC | CASSYFDMNYGYTF | TRBV6-2/TRBV6-3 | . | few | TRBJ1-2
TGTGCCAGCAGTGATCGACAGGGGCTTGAGCAGTTCTTC | CASSDRQGLEQFF | TRBV6-1 | TRBD1 | . | TRBJ2-1
TGCGCCAGCAGCTTTGGACAGGGCACCGATAACTATGGCTACACCTTC | CASSFGQGTDNYGYTF | TRBV5-1 | TRBD1 | . | TRBJ1-2
TGTGCCAGCAGTGACTCGGGGGGGTTGGATTCACCCCTCCACTTT | CASSDSGGLDSPLHF | TRBV6-5 | . | . | TRBJ1-6
TGTGCCAGCAGCTTAGCGGGACAGGGGACTAACACTGAAGCTTTCTTT | CASSLAGQGTNTEAFF | TRBV7-6 | TRBD1 | . | TRBJ1-1
TGCAGTGCTAGTCGGGGGTTGGCCTCTAATGAAAAACTGTTTTTT | CSASRGLASNEKLFF | TRBV20-1 | . | . | TRBJ1-4
TGTGCCAGCAGCCTGGGGCGGGGAGGCTACACCTTC | CASSLGRGGYTF | TRBV7-3 | . | . | TRBJ1-2
TGTGCCAGCAGTTACGACAGGGGGAACACTGAAGCTTTCTTT | CASSYDRGNTEAFF | TRBV6-6 | TRBD1 | . | TRBJ1-1
TGTGCCAGCTCACCACCGGGCAGGGGAACTGAAGCTTTCTTT | CASSPPGRGTEAFF | TRBV18 | . | . | TRBJ1-1
TGTGCCAGCAGCTTTGAGCGGGAGGGCGAGCAGTACTTC | CASSFEREGEQYF | TRBV7-3 | TRBD2 | . | TRBJ2-7
TGTGCCAGCAGCTTCCCCGGGACAGGGAGCGAGCAGTACTTC | CASSFPGTGSEQYF | TRBV5-6 | TRBD1 | few | TRBJ2-7
TGTGCCAGCCTCTTGGGGCAGGGGGCTGGTGGAAACACCATATATTTT | CASLLGQGAGGNTIYF | TRBV6-6 | TRBD1 | . | TRBJ1-3
TGTGCCAGCTCACCACAGCAGGGTGAAGCTTTCTTT | CASSPQQGEAFF | TRBV18 | . | once | TRBJ1-1
TGTGCCAGCAGCCAACCGGACATGATTGGTGGCTACACCTTC | CASSQPDMIGGYTF | TRBV3-1/TRBV3-2 | . | . | TRBJ1-2
TGTGCCAGCTCACCAGGGCAGACTAGCAATCAGCCCCAGCATTTT | CASSPGQTSNQPQHF | TRBV18 | . | . | TRBJ1-5
TGCAGCGTGCTAGGGGATTCCCAAGAGACCCAGTACTTC | CSVLGDSQETQYF | TRBV29-1 | . | few | TRBJ2-5
TGCGCCAGCAGCCAAGACCGCTCTGGAAACACCATATATTTT | CASSQDRSGNTIYF | TRBV4-1 | . | . | TRBJ1-3
TGTGCCAGCAGCTTAGGCGGGGGCCAAGAGACCCAGTACTTC | CASSLGGGQETQYF | TRBV11-2 | TRBD2 | . | TRBJ2-5
TGTGCCAGCAGGACAACAGGGGGCGACCCCTATGGCTACACCTTC | CASRTTGGDPYGYTF | TRBV6-5 | TRBD1 | . | TRBJ1-2
TGTGCCAGTATTCAAGACAGTACCGGCTATGGCTACACCTTC | CASIQDSTGYGYTF | TRBV19 | . | . | TRBJ1-2
TGTGCCAGCAGCTCCTCAGGGAAAGGAGCTTTCTTT | CASSSSGKGAFF | TRBV11-3 | . | . | TRBJ1-1
TGTGCCTGGAGTGTGGGGGGGCTTAACGAAGAGACCCAGTACTTC | CAWSVGGLNEETQYF | TRBV30 | . | . | TRBJ2-5
TGTGCCAGCAGGCGTTCCTCAGGGGATAATCAGCCCCAGCATTTT | CASRRSSGDNQPQHF | TRBV2 | . | . | TRBJ1-5
TGTGCCAGCCGGGGGGGCAATCAGCCCCAGCATTTT | CASRGGNQPQHF | TRBV2 | . | . | TRBJ1-5
TGTGCCAGCAGTAACTGGGACAGGGCTGGAAACACCATATATTTT | CASSNWDRAGNTIYF | TRBV28 | TRBD1 | . | TRBJ1-3